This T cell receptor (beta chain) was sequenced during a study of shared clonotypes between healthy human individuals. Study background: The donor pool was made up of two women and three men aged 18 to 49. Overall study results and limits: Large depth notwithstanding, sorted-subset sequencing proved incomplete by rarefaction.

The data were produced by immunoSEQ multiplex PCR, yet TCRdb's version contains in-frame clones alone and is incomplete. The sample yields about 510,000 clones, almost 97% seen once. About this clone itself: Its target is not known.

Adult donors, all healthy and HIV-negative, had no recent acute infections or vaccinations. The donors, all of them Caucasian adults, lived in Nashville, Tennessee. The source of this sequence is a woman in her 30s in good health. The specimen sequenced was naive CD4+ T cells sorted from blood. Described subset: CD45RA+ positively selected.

The CDR3 DNA reads as TGTGCCAGCAGCTTGGGACGGGACTACGAGCAGTACTTC. Amino acids: CASSLGRDYEQYF. This chain joins TRBV5-4 and TRBJ2-7; a possible D gene is TRBD2 (5 bases). In germline, CDR1 is SGHNT, CDR2 YYREEE (reference sequence). The V and J ends lost 0 bases and 3 bases respectively, with 7 bases between them. This CDR3 region has 13 residues.